Below, 23 T cell receptor beta chains from the same sample are listed, as sequenced in a study of shared clonotypes between healthy human individuals (dated by TCRdb to the early 2020s). Library prep was done by the immunoSEQ multiplex PCR assay. In its TCRdb copy, this immuneACCESS table keeps in-frame sequences only and misses some clones. Where compared with another copy, unresolved V genes explain less than half of these, and the others have no known cause. The sample table holds about 2.4 million clones, of which roughly 93% were seen once. The ten top clones hold 0.36% of the sample. Specimen: naive CD4+ T cells from PBMCs. According to the study, the label for this sample's cell subset or site signals: CD45RA+ positively selected. The receptors derive from a man between 18 and 29 years old in good health. Some clones in this sample may be carry-over from other donors' samples.

With respect to this clone: The same CDR3 also results from other DNA sequences found in this sample. The rearrangement uses TRBV29-1 and TRBJ1-1; 9 nucleotides agree with TRBD1. The V segment lost 6 bases and the J segment 5 bases; nucleotides outside the gene matches: 4. This CDR3 has 12 residues. Germline V lookup: CDR1 SQVTM, CDR2 ANQGSEA. Here the CDR3 DNA reads TGCAGCGTGGGACAGGGAAATACTGAAGCTTTCTTT. Translating gives CSVGQGNTEAFF.

The V gene is TRBV19, the J gene TRBJ2-6, with TRBD1 identical over 12 bases. Germline CDR1 and CDR2: LNHDA and SQIVND (reference sequence). V trimming: 9 bases; J trimming: 0 bases; junction bases outside the gene matches: 3. The CDR3 is made up of 16 amino acids. The CDR3 is CASRGQGASGANVLTF. CDR3 coding DNA: TGTGCCAGCCGGGGACAGGGGGCCTCTGGGGCCAACGTCCTGACTTTC.

The rearrangement joins TRBV7-9 to TRBJ1-1, with D hard to call. This CDR3 is built from 14 residues. CDR1 SEHNR and CDR2 FQNEAQ come from the germline V gene (reference sequence). The V gene lost 5 bases and the J gene lost 1 base, with 11 bases spanning the gap. CDR3 DNA: TGTGCCAGCAGCACGTGGACGGCGAACACTGAAGCTTTCTTT. Its protein is CASSTWTANTEAFF.

The chain has TRBV28 and TRBJ2-1; 7 bases are shared with TRBD2. Germline loops: CDR1 MDHEN, CDR2 SYDVKM. The CDR3 runs 17 residues. V shed 2 bases, J shed 10 bases, and the junction held 17 bases outside the gene matches. This chain's CDR3 is CASSLALNPGLRKEQFF. The CDR3 nucleotides read TGTGCCAGCAGTTTAGCCCTAAACCCGGGACTAAGGAAGGAGCAGTTCTTC.

The chain recombines TRBV27 with TRBJ1-5, with D perhaps TRBD1 (5 bases). V shed 5 bases and J shed 6 bases, with 14 bases lying between them. Germline V gene sequence: CDR1 MNHEY, CDR2 SMNVEV (reference sequence). The CDR3 has 14 amino acids. As DNA, the CDR3 is TGTGCCAGCAGTGACCAGACTAGGGGTCAGCCCCAGCATTTT. This sequence encodes CASSDQTRGQPQHF.

The V gene is TRBV2, the J gene TRBJ1-4; D not certain. Germline V gives CDR1 SNHLY, CDR2 FYNNEI. The CDR3 runs to 12 residues. V was shortened by 7 bases and J by 6 bases, with 9 bases between the two germline ends. CDR3 residues: CASKSEDEKLFF. In DNA, the CDR3 is TGTGCCAGCAAGTCCGAGGATGAAAAACTGTTTTTT.

This clone was detected only once. The J gene is TRBJ2-7, the V gene TRBV7-9; TRBD1 agrees at 8 bases. The CDR3 is 15 amino acids. Per the germline V gene, CDR1 is SEHNR and CDR2 is FQNEAQ (reference sequence). V lost 4 bases and J lost 3; bases outside the gene matches: 8. CDR3 nucleotide sequence: TGTGCCAGCAGCTACCAGGACAGGGTTATCTACGAGCAGTACTTC. It specifies CASSYQDRVIYEQYF.

The chain combines TRBV5-5 with TRBJ1-3; D is unresolved. V shed 2 bases and J shed 4 bases, with 4 bases lying between them. CDR3 length: 12 residues. The germline gives CDR1 SGHKS, CDR2 YYEKEE (reference sequence). CDR3 amino acids: CASSFNGNTIYF. In DNA form, the CDR3 reads TGTGCCAGCAGCTTTAACGGAAACACCATATATTTT.

The chain employs TRBV6-1 and TRBJ2-1; 9 nucleotides line up with TRBD1. The CDR3 consists of 15 residues. J lost 6 bases, V lost 6 bases, and 9 bases had no gene match. The germline CDR1 and CDR2 sequences are MNHNS and SASEGT. The CDR3 DNA is TGTGCCAGCAGGGACAGGGGAGGCCAGGGCAATGAGCAGTTCTTC. Its protein is CASRDRGGQGNEQFF.

The V call is TRBV7-9, the J call TRBJ2-7; D is unclear. Looked up from germline, CDR1 is SEHNR and CDR2 is FQNEAQ (reference sequence). Trimming cost V 5 bases and J 2 bases, with 7 bases left between them. The CDR3 has 12 residues. CDR3 nucleotides: TGTGCCAGCAGCCCACTAACCTACGAGCAGTACTTC. It codes for CASSPLTYEQYF.

This chain uses TRBV15 with TRBJ2-1, with D unclear. This CDR3 has 11 residues. Germline V CDR1 and CDR2: LNHNV, YYDKDF (reference sequence). The V gene lost 2 bases and the J gene lost 8 bases, with 4 bases spanning the gap. CDR3 sequence: CATSRRDEQFF. The CDR3 nucleotides read TGTGCCACCAGCAGACGGGATGAGCAGTTCTTC.

V is TRBV19 and J is TRBJ1-4; no clear D gene. Trimming cost V 5 bases and J 10 bases, with 23 bases left between them. This CDR3 spans 16 amino acids. Germline values: CDR1 LNHDA, CDR2 SQIVND (reference sequence). CDR3 sequence: CASSSSGRLGDRKLFF. The CDR3 nucleotides read TGTGCCAGTAGTTCCTCCGGGCGACTGGGAGATCGAAAACTGTTTTTT.

The chain recombines TRBV29-1 with TRBJ1-2; 7 bases map to TRBD1. The CDR3 length is 13 residues. From germline, CDR1 is SQVTM and CDR2 ANQGSEA. With V trimmed by 6 bases and J by 1 base, 5 bases remained unmatched. The CDR3 reads CSVTAGGNYGYTF. Written as DNA, the CDR3 is TGCAGCGTCACTGCAGGGGGTAACTATGGCTACACCTTC.

Note on this clone: The sample holds other DNA sequences that translate to the same CDR3. J is TRBJ2-1 and V is TRBV27; D is unresolved. Per the germline V gene, CDR1 is MNHEY and CDR2 is SMNVEV (reference sequence). There are 12 residues in the CDR3. V was shortened by 3 bases and J by 4 bases, with 4 bases between the two germline ends. The CDR3 DNA reads as TGTGCCAGCAGTTTCCCTTACAATGAGCAGTTCTTC. Translation gives CASSFPYNEQFF.

This chain uses TRBV7-8 with TRBJ2-7; 9 positions match TRBD1. Trimming removed 5 bases from V and 12 bases from J; junction bases left unmatched: 11. The CDR3 length is 13 residues. Germline CDR1 and CDR2: SGHVS and FQNEAQ. CDR3 amino acids: CASSGGGTGTPYF. CDR3 sequence (DNA): TGTGCCAGCAGCGGGGGGGGGACAGGGACCCCGTACTTC.

This clone has a single count. The chain employs TRBV18 and TRBJ2-3; D unclear. The ends were cut back, 5 bases at V and 0 bases at J, with 12 bases in the middle. The CDR3 runs 15 residues. CDR1 KGHSH and CDR2 LQKENI come from the germline V gene. CDR3 nucleotide sequence: TGTGCCAGCTCAACCTCAGGAACGAGCACAGATACGCAGTATTTT. Translated: CASSTSGTSTDTQYF.

This clone was recorded only once. This chain connects TRBV4-2 to TRBJ2-1; 7 bases agree with TRBD2. This CDR3 contains 16 residues. V shed 1 base and J 3 bases; nucleotides not matched to a gene: 6. Germline lookup yields CDR1 LGHNA and CDR2 YNFKEQ. The CDR3 DNA reads TGTGCCAGCAGCCAAGGTTTGGCTAGCGGCTACAATGAGCAGTTCTTC. Protein product: CASSQGLASGYNEQFF.

The chain carries TRBV7-9 and TRBJ2-7; D unresolved. The CDR3 has 16 amino acids. Germline loops: CDR1 SEHNR, CDR2 FQNEAQ (reference sequence). Between the trimmed V and J ends, which lost 6 bases and 0 bases, there was a span of 18 bases. CDR3 loop: CASSQYSGRLSYEQYF. CDR3 coding DNA: TGTGCCAGCAGTCAATACTCGGGCAGGCTCTCCTACGAGCAGTACTTC.

This clone turned up a few times. The V call is TRBV6-5, the J call TRBJ1-5; D gene unclear. Per the germline V gene, CDR1 is MNHEY and CDR2 is SVGAGI. The CDR3 runs 14 residues. The ends were cut back, 2 bases at V and 5 bases at J, with 10 bases in the middle. This CDR3 reads CASSYAHGYQPQHF. In nucleotides, the CDR3 is TGTGCCAGCAGTTACGCCCATGGGTATCAGCCCCAGCATTTT.

This chain joins TRBV5-6 and TRBJ2-7; TRBD2 aligns across 10 bases. The CDR3 is 18 amino acids. The germline gives CDR1 SGHDT, CDR2 YYEEEE. V gave up 0 bases and J gave up 0 bases; unmatched junction bases: 9. In DNA, the CDR3 is TGTGCCAGCAGCTTGGGTCGGCTAGCGGGAGAGGACTCCTACGAGCAGTACTTC. It is translated as CASSLGRLAGEDSYEQYF.

V usage is TRBV7-2 and J usage is TRBJ1-1, with TRBD1 as a possible D gene (6 bases). V shed 0 bases and J shed 7 bases, with 18 bases lying between them. This CDR3 has 16 amino acids. From germline, CDR1 is SGHTA and CDR2 FQGNSA. The CDR3 loop reads CASSLAAAAGADEAFF. In DNA, the CDR3 is TGTGCCAGCAGCTTAGCCGCGGCGGCGGGGGCGGATGAAGCTTTCTTT. Looking up the rest from reference TRBV7-2 and TRBJ1-1 gives the full variable domain: GAGVSQSPSNKVTEKGKDVELRCDPISGHTALYWYRQSLGQGLEFLIYFQGNSAPDKSGLPSDRFSAERTGGSVSTLTIQRTQQEDSAVYLCASSLAAAAGADEAFFGQGTRLTVV.

The genes are TRBV27 and TRBJ2-7; 7 bases fit TRBD2. The J segment lost 3 bases and the V segment lost 0 bases, leaving 8 bases of the junction unmatched. Per the germline V gene, CDR1 is MNHEY and CDR2 is SMNVEV (reference sequence). The CDR3 is 16 residues long. This CDR3 is CASSLSPSGLRYEQYF. The CDR3 bases are TGTGCCAGCAGTTTATCCCCTAGCGGTCTTCGCTACGAGCAGTACTTC.

This clone was picked up one time. This chain joins TRBV5-6 and TRBJ2-3, with 7 bases matching TRBD1. This CDR3 has 15 amino acids. Trimming removed 2 bases from V and 4 bases from J; junction bases left unmatched: 7. In germline, CDR1 is SGHDT, CDR2 YYEEEE. The CDR3 DNA is TGTGCCAGCAGCTTTAGGGGGCTGGCTGCAGATACGCAGTATTTT. It translates to CASSFRGLAADTQYF.